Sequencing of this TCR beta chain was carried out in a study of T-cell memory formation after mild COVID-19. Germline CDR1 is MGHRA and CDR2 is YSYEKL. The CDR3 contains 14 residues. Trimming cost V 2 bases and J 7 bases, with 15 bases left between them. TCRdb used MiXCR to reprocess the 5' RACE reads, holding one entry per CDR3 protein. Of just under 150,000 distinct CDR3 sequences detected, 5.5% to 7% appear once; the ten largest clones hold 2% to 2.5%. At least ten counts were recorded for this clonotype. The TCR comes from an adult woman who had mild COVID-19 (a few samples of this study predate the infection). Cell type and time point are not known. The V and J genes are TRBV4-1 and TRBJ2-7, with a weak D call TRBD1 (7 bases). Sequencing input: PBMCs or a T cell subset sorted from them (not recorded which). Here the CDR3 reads CASSQMGAGGEQYF. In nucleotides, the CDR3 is TGCGCCAGCAGCCAAATGGGGGCAGGGGGGGAGCAGTACTTC.